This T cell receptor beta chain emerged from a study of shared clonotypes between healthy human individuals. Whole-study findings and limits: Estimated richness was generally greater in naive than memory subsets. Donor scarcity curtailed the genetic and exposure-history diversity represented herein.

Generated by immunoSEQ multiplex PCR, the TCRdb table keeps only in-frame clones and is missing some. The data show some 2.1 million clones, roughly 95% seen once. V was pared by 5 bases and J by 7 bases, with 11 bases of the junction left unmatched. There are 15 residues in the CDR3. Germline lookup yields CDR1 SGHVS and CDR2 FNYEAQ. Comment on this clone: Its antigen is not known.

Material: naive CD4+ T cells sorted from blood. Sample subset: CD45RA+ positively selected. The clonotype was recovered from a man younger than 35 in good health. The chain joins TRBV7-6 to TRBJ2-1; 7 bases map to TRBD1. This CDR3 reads CASSPRTGTRNEQFF. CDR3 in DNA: TGTGCCAGCAGCCCACGGACAGGTACTCGAAATGAGCAGTTCTTC.